The TCR beta chain described here comes from a study of cytomegalovirus exposure and HLA in healthy donors. The PCR had 60 Vbeta and 13 Jbeta primers. The data were produced by immunoSEQ multiplex PCR, yet TCRdb's version contains in-frame clones alone and is incomplete. The data contain 150,000 to 200,000 clones, 85% to 90% of them singletons. This clone was observed once. As yet, its antigen is unknown. Study results and limitations: Presence/absence analyses assumed roughly uniform sequencing depth across donors. Confirmation was obtained in vitro that a few CMV-associated chains are specific for CMV antigens.

The CDR3 loop spans 14 amino acids. Germline CDR1 and CDR2: MNHNS and SASEGT. The V gene end was trimmed by 5 bases and the J gene end by 4 bases; junction bases not matched to a gene: 4. The sequencing input was PBMCs. The chain couples TRBV6-1 to TRBJ1-5, with 8 bases aligning to TRBD1. The receptor was isolated from a woman in her late teens or twenties in good health and CMV-seronegative. CDR3 amino acids: CASSLDRDNQPQHF. The CDR3 DNA is TGTGCCAGCAGTTTGGACAGGGATAATCAGCCCCAGCATTTT.